This TCR beta chain was captured by sequencing in a study of blood T cell repertoires in COVID-19. Turning to the study itself: The United States, Italy and Spain supplied acute and convalescent COVID-19 samples. The analysed material was cDNA or gDNA that came from T cells, B-cell-depleted T cells, or PBMCs.

Original methodology: Estimation of nucleated cell counts was performed using reference gene primer amplification. Sequencing was performed with immunoSEQ multiplex PCR; in TCRdb, only in-frame clones are kept and a portion is missing. V, J and clone size are those of that table, while D and trimming were read from the DNA. The data hold 70,000 to 90,000 clones, with 74% observed a single time. V gave up 7 bases and J gave up 3 bases, with 16 bases separating them. The CDR3 covers 14 residues. CDR1 is MNHEY, CDR2 SVGAGI, per germline. The receptor's source is a human donor with acute or convalescent COVID-19. The donor label of this sample is uncertain. The chain joins TRBV6-5 to TRBJ2-7, with D unclear. The sample comprised peripheral blood. CDR3 DNA: TGTGCCAGCACTTCAGGCTACCCCGTCTACGAGCAGTACTTC. Translated: CASTSGYPVYEQYF.